One sample yielded the 3 T cell receptor beta chains listed below, sequenced in a study of blood T cell repertoires in COVID-19. TCRdb keeps only in-frame clones here, not all; method: immunoSEQ multiplex PCR. This table has 200,000 to 250,000 clones, 65% to 90% appearing once. Sequencing was carried out using peripheral blood. Every receptor here comes from a man aged 45-65 years with COVID-19, enrolled during active disease.

The chain joins TRBV6-2 or TRBV6-3 to TRBJ2-3, with no clear D. CDR3 length: 11 amino acids. The germline V and J ends were trimmed by 6 bases and 3 bases, with 4 bases remaining between them. The germline V gene encodes CDR1 MNHEY and CDR2 SVGEGT. The DNA of the CDR3 is TGTGCCAGCAGCCTAACAGATACGCAGTATTTT. This translates into CASSLTDTQYF.

The CDR3 DNA sequence: TGTGCCAGCAGCCCGGGGGTAGGGGAAAATCAGCCCCAGCATTTT. Residues: CASSPGVGENQPQHF. The V call is TRBV6-5, the J call TRBJ1-5, with D tentatively TRBD1 (5 bases). CDR3 length equals 15 residues. Germline V gene data show CDR1 as MNHEY and CDR2 as SVGAGI. V dropped 6 bases and J dropped 4 bases, with 16 bases sitting between them.

V usage is TRBV4-1 and J usage is TRBJ2-1; maybe TRBD2 (6 bases). CDR3 length equals 16 residues. V lost 4 bases to trimming and J lost 2 bases, with 15 bases between them. Germline CDR1 and CDR2: MGHRA and YSYEKL. CDR3 loop: CASSPGPRGTYNEQFF. The CDR3 DNA follows: TGCGCCAGCAGCCCAGGGCCCCGGGGGACCTACAATGAGCAGTTCTTC.